This T cell receptor beta chain was sequenced during a study of cytomegalovirus exposure and HLA in healthy donors. PCR primers comprised 60 Vbeta and 13 Jbeta primers. Sequenced by immunoSEQ multiplex PCR; TCRdb stores in-frame clones only, minus some. This table has about 130,000 clones, 81% appearing once. This CDR3 has 14 amino acids. Trimming removed 5 bases from V and 3 bases from J, with 11 bases in between. In germline, CDR1 is MDHEN, CDR2 SYDVKM. The receptor was isolated from a man between 18 and 35 years old in good health and CMV-seronegative. Sequencing was done on a sample of PBMCs. V and J are TRBV28 and TRBJ1-5; D is ambiguous. This CDR3 is CASSPGLSNQPQHF. The CDR3, as DNA: TGTGCCAGCAGTCCCGGACTCTCCAATCAGCCCCAGCATTTT.